This T cell receptor (beta chain) was observed in a study of identical twins. Study observations and caveats: Compared with unrelated sharing, twin-shared out-of-frame alpha sequences had more low-probability sequences.

The CDR3 loop spans 16 amino acids. Trimming cost V 1 base and J 3 bases; bases outside gene matches: 6. Concerning this clonotype itself: Its antigen is as yet unknown.

Template switching added a universal primer site; cDNA carried unique molecular identifiers. TCRdb reprocessed the 5' RACE reads via MiXCR and lists one record per CDR3 protein. The sample lists about 720,000 distinct CDR3 sequences; 8.5% to 9% were seen once. These data also formed part of another study, on yellow fever vaccine responses in identical twins.

The sample consisted of PBMCs. This sequence was found in a woman aged 18-29 years in good health. This chain joins TRBV12-3 or TRBV12-4 and TRBJ1-5; 7 bases agree with TRBD1. CDR3 in DNA: TGTGCCAGCAGTTTAGACAGGGGAAACCCCAATCAGCCCCAGCATTTT. As protein: CASSLDRGNPNQPQHF.